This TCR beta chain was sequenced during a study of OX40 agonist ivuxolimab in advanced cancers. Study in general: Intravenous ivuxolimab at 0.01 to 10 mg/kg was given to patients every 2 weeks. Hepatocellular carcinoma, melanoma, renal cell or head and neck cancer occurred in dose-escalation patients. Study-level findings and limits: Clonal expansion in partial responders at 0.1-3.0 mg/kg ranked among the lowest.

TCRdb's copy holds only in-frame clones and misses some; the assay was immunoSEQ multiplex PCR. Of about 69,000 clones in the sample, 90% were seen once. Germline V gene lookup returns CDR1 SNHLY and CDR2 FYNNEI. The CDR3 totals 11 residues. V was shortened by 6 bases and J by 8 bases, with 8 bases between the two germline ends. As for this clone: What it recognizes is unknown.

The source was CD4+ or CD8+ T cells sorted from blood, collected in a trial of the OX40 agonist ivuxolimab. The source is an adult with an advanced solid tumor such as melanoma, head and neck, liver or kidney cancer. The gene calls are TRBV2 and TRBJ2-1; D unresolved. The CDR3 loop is CASSPLYEQFF. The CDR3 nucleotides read TGTGCCAGCAGCCCCTTGTATGAGCAGTTCTTC. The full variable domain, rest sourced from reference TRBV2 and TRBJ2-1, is EPEVTQTPSHQVTQMGQEVILRCVPISNHLYFYWYRQILGQKVEFLVSFYNNEISEKSEIFDDQFSVERPDGSNFTLKIRSTKLEDSAMYFCASSPLYEQFFGPGTRLTVL.